Listed below are T cell receptor beta chains from one sample, sequenced in a study of OX40 agonist ivuxolimab in advanced cancers. Only in-frame clones appear in the TCRdb table, and some are missing; sequencing was by immunoSEQ multiplex PCR. The table lists fewer than 80,000 clones, around four fifths of them singletons. The material was CD4+ or CD8+ T cells sorted from blood, obtained in a trial of the OX40 agonist ivuxolimab. These receptors came from an adult with an advanced solid tumor such as melanoma, head and neck, liver or kidney cancer. Each CDR3 is given with its conserved first and last residue. D genes are given only for firm matches. Clone size is not always given. Where it is, it says once, few, many or a class for expanded clones.

TRBV6-6	NA	TRBJ2-7	TRBD1	CASSYTRQGAVEQYF	TGTGCCAGCAGTTACACCCGACAGGGGGCGGTCGAGCAGTACTTC
TRBV2	once	TRBJ2-7	TRBD1	CATRQGSYEQYF	TGTGCCACCCGACAGGGGTCCTACGAGCAGTACTTC
TRBV13	NA	TRBJ2-7	NA	CASSLWVGPNEQYF	TGTGCCAGCAGCTTGTGGGTCGGTCCCAACGAGCAGTACTTC
TRBV30	NA	TRBJ2-4	TRBD1	CAWTGQGDKNIQYF	TGTGCCTGGACCGGACAGGGAGACAAAAACATTCAGTACTTC
TRBV28	few	TRBJ1-2	NA	CASGVSGREELGGYTF	TGTGCCAGCGGAGTTTCAGGCAGGGAGGAGTTGGGCGGCTACACCTTC
TRBV28	NA	TRBJ2-1	TRBD2	CASSRSGGVDEQFF	TGTGCCAGCAGTCGTAGCGGGGGGGTCGATGAGCAGTTCTTC
TRBV4-2	NA	TRBJ2-3	NA	CASSQDEVIETTDTQYF	TGTGCCAGCAGCCAAGATGAGGTGATTGAAACCACAGATACGCAGTATTTT
TRBV11-2	NA	TRBJ2-2	TRBD2	CASSSRGGGGAAGELFF	TGTGCCAGCAGCTCCCGAGGGGGCGGGGGGGCTGCCGGGGAGCTGTTTTTT
TRBV7-8	NA	TRBJ1-1	NA	CASSRTSGEAFF	TGTGCCAGCAGCCGGACCTCGGGGGAAGCTTTCTTT
TRBV6-6	NA	TRBJ2-7	NA	CASSYDGGALNYEQYF	TGTGCCAGCAGTTATGATGGCGGTGCGCTGAACTACGAGCAGTACTTC
TRBV7-9	NA	TRBJ1-1	NA	CASSLEENTEAFF	TGTGCCAGCAGCTTAGAGGAGAACACTGAAGCTTTCTTT
TRBV5-5	NA	TRBJ2-7	NA	CASSSTTGWSYEQYF	TGTGCCAGCAGCAGCACCACAGGGTGGTCCTACGAGCAGTACTTC
TRBV11-3	NA	TRBJ1-2	TRBD1	CASTAGTGPQTF	TGTGCCAGCACCGCCGGGACAGGTCCTCAAACCTTC
TRBV5-1	NA	TRBJ2-5	NA	CASSPKLGRVETQYF	TGCGCCAGCAGCCCGAAGTTGGGAAGGGTTGAGACCCAGTACTTC
TRBV30	once	TRBJ2-3	NA	CAWSGTGAGDTQYF	TGTGCCTGGAGTGGAACGGGGGCGGGGGATACGCAGTATTTT
TRBV10-3	NA	TRBJ1-1	TRBD1	CAITPRDRMNTEAFF	TGTGCCATCACCCCAAGGGACAGGATGAACACTGAAGCTTTCTTT
TRBV10-3	NA	TRBJ2-1	NA	CATQGGGESSYNEQFF	TGTGCCACCCAAGGGGGCGGGGAGAGCTCCTACAATGAGCAGTTCTTC
TRBV6-1	NA	TRBJ2-1	NA	CASSHGAEQFF	TGTGCCAGCTCCCATGGTGCTGAGCAGTTCTTC
TRBV14	NA	TRBJ2-3	TRBD2	CASSSRAGGGTDTQYF	TGTGCCAGCAGCTCTCGAGCGGGGGGAGGCACAGATACGCAGTATTTT
TRBV5-4	NA	TRBJ1-1	NA	CASSSQPNTEAFF	TGTGCCAGCAGCTCACAGCCCAACACTGAAGCTTTCTTT
TRBV7-3	NA	TRBJ1-2	NA	CASSIGGDYGYTF	TGTGCCAGCAGCATCGGTGGGGACTATGGCTACACCTTC
TRBV19	NA	TRBJ2-1	NA	CASTIGGYSYNEQFF	TGTGCCAGTACCATAGGAGGGTATTCCTACAATGAGCAGTTCTTC
TRBV30	NA	TRBJ1-2	NA	CAWSFVDRTADGYTF	TGTGCCTGGAGTTTCGTCGACAGGACCGCCGATGGCTACACCTTC
TRBV30	NA	TRBJ1-5	NA	CAWGGSSSNQPQHF	TGTGCCTGGGGGGGCTCATCAAGCAATCAGCCCCAGCATTTT
TRBV28	NA	TRBJ2-3	NA	CASSLAGAGTDTQYF	TGTGCCAGCAGTTTGGCAGGGGCGGGCACAGATACGCAGTATTTT
TRBV11-3	NA	TRBJ2-7	TRBD2	CASSSGREQYF	TGTGCCAGCAGCTCCGGGAGGGAGCAGTACTTC
TRBV7-8	NA	TRBJ2-7	NA	CASSQDSGGEQYF	TGTGCCAGCAGCCAGGATTCCGGAGGCGAGCAGTACTTC
TRBV27	NA	TRBJ2-6	NA	CASSPIRGLGLSGANVLTF	TGTGCCAGCAGTCCTATTCGGGGGTTAGGGTTGTCTGGGGCCAACGTCCTGACTTTC
TRBV5-1	NA	TRBJ2-7	NA	CASSLRVSYEQYF	TGCGCCAGCAGCCTCAGGGTATCCTACGAGCAGTACTTC
TRBV13	NA	TRBJ2-7	NA	CASSRTPQGYEQYF	TGTGCCAGCAGCCGGACGCCTCAGGGTTACGAGCAGTACTTC
TRBV28	few	TRBJ1-1	NA	CASRGQQMNTEAFF	TGTGCCAGCCGGGGGCAACAGATGAACACTGAAGCTTTCTTT
TRBV29-1	once	TRBJ2-5	NA	CSVEGQTLRTQYF	TGCAGCGTTGAAGGACAGACTCTAAGGACCCAGTACTTC
TRBV4-1	once	TRBJ1-5	TRBD1	CASSQSGTGGGNQPQHF	TGCGCCAGCAGCCAAAGCGGGACAGGGGGCGGCAATCAGCCCCAGCATTTT
TRBV9	NA	TRBJ2-5	TRBD1	CASSVLPGQGQETQYF	TGTGCCAGCAGCGTCCTCCCGGGACAGGGACAAGAGACCCAGTACTTC
TRBV7-9	few	TRBJ1-4	NA	CASSLSMGRNEKLFF	TGTGCCAGCAGCTTAAGTATGGGGAGAAATGAAAAACTGTTTTTT
TRBV30	few	TRBJ1-3	NA	CAWSARYAGNTIYF	TGTGCCTGGAGTGCGAGATACGCTGGAAACACCATATATTTT
TRBV9	NA	TRBJ1-1	NA	CASSVEQAAGMNTEAFF	TGTGCCAGCAGCGTAGAGCAGGCGGCAGGGATGAACACTGAAGCTTTCTTT
TRBV15	NA	TRBJ2-3	NA	CATSRTGASGTSTDTQYF	TGTGCCACCAGCAGAACGGGGGCTAGCGGTACTAGCACAGATACGCAGTATTTT
TRBV4-3	NA	TRBJ2-5	NA	CASSQGFVGPLGTQYF	TGCGCCAGCAGCCAAGGGTTTGTGGGGCCACTTGGGACCCAGTACTTC
TRBV6-5	NA	TRBJ2-3	NA	CASSYSGGYTDTQYF	TGTGCCAGCAGTTACTCCGGCGGATACACAGATACGCAGTATTTT
TRBV6-6	NA	TRBJ1-1	NA	CASSYRQEDLNTEAFF	TGTGCCAGCAGTTACCGACAGGAGGATTTGAACACTGAAGCTTTCTTT
TRBV28	NA	TRBJ1-1	NA	CASRGGGWNTEAFF	TGTGCCAGCAGGGGAGGGGGGTGGAACACTGAAGCTTTCTTT
TRBV30	NA	TRBJ1-5	NA	CAWSVRTGQPQHF	TGTGCCTGGAGTGTACGTACGGGGCAGCCCCAGCATTTT
TRBV5-1	NA	TRBJ1-5	NA	CASTLDGGGNQPQHF	TGCGCCAGCACCCTGGACGGGGGCGGCAATCAGCCCCAGCATTTT
TRBV7-2	NA	TRBJ2-3	TRBD1	CASSPVQGARDTQYF	TGTGCCAGCAGCCCAGTGCAGGGGGCGCGAGATACGCAGTATTTT
TRBV5-4	NA	TRBJ2-7	NA	CASSLAVGQVLVYEQYF	TGTGCCAGCAGCTTGGCCGTGGGTCAGGTCCTGGTCTACGAGCAGTACTTC
TRBV2	NA	TRBJ2-7	TRBD1	CASKRRPGQGTYEQYF	TGTGCCAGCAAGAGGAGACCGGGACAGGGAACCTACGAGCAGTACTTC
TRBV10-3	NA	TRBJ1-2	TRBD1	CAISDHVGQGISNYGYTF	TGTGCCATCAGTGACCACGTGGGACAGGGGATTTCTAACTATGGCTACACCTTC
TRBV19	NA	TRBJ2-1	NA	CASSIANNEQFF	TGTGCCAGTAGTATAGCGAACAATGAGCAGTTCTTC